This paragraph covers one T cell receptor beta chain sequence. CDR1 ENHRY and CDR2 SYGVKD come from the germline V gene. V was clipped by 7 bases and J by 4 bases; unmatched bases: 10. The CDR3 contains 14 residues. The authors ran a second PCR of 7 to 11 cycles using a sample-barcoded 5' primer and a J-beta primer mix. Each CDR3 protein is one row after TCRdb ran MiXCR on the 5' RACE reads. This table holds 650,000 to 1,000,000 distinct CDR3 sequences, 36% found once. This specimen belongs to a study of blood T cells in healthy people across ages. This clonotype was sampled from a man younger than 30 in good health. The chain employs TRBV10-3 and TRBJ2-7; 7 bases align to TRBD1. The sample comprised blood. In DNA form, the CDR3 reads TGTGCCATCACGGACAGGCGCGGAGGATACGAGCAGTACTTC. This gives the protein CAITDRRGGYEQYF.